Sequencing of this T cell receptor (beta chain) was carried out in a study of tumor-infiltrating lymphocytes in localized non-small cell lung cancer. Looking at the study overall: Several tumor histologies, both smoking statuses, and some post-neoadjuvant chemotherapy samples were included. From each patient, both tumor and uninvolved lung, non-adjacent to tumor, were sampled.

About this clone: As yet, its antigen is unknown.

Study-wide results and limits: Higher tumor T cell infiltration than in uninvolved lung was supported by TCRbeta sequencing. Each assay used a separate piece of the same tissue.

CDR1 and CDR2 (germline): LNHDA, SQIVND (reference sequence). The CDR3 runs to 15 residues. V shed 5 bases and J 5 bases; nucleotides not matched to a gene: 9. The table came from immunoSEQ multiplex PCR; TCRdb's copy has only in-frame clones and leaves some out. Here the sample spans 5,000 to 6,500 clones, over 65% being singletons. This TCR derives from a human donor with non-small cell lung cancer. The chain joins TRBV19 to TRBJ1-2; TRBD1 agrees at 9 bases. Sequenced: lung tumor tissue. CDR3 loop: CASSAGTGKSYGYTF. CDR3 coding DNA: TGTGCCAGTAGTGCCGGGACAGGGAAGTCTTATGGCTACACCTTC. The entire variable domain, with the rest obtained from reference TRBV19 and TRBJ1-2, is as follows: DGGITQSPKYLFRKEGQNVTLSCEQNLNHDAMYWYRQDPGQGLRLIYYSQIVNDFQKGDIAEGYSVSREKKESFPLTVTSAQKNPTAFYLCASSAGTGKSYGYTFGSGTRLTVV.